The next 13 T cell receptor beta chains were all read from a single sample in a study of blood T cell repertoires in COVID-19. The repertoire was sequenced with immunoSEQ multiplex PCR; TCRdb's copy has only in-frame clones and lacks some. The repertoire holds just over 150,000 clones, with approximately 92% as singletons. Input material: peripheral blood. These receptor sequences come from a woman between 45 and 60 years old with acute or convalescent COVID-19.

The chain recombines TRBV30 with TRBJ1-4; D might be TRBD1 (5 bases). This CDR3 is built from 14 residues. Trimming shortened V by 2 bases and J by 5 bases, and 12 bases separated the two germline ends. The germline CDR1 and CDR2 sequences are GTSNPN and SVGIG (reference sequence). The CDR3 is CAWSRTRGNEKLFF. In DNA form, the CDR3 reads TGTGCCTGGAGTAGGACACGGGGGAATGAAAAACTGTTTTTT.

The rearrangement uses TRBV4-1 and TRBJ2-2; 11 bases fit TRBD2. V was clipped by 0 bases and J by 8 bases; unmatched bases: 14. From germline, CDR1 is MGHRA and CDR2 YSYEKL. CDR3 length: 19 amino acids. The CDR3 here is CASSQDSSGRLGRGGELFF. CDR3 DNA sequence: TGCGCCAGCAGCCAAGACTCTAGCGGGAGGTTAGGGAGGGGTGGGGAGCTGTTTTTT.

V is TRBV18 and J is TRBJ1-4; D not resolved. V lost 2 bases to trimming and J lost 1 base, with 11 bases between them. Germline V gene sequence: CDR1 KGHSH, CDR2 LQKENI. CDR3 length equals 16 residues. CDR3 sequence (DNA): TGTGCCAGCTCACCAGGGCCGCCGGTAACTAATGAAAAACTGTTTTTT. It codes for CASSPGPPVTNEKLFF.

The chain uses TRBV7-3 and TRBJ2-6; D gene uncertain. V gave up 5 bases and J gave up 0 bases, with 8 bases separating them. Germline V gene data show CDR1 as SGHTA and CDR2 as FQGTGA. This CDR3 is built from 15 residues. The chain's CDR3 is CASSPDISGANVLTF. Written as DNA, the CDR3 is TGTGCCAGCAGCCCAGACATCTCTGGGGCCAACGTCCTGACTTTC. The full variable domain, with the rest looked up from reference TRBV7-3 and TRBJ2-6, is GAGVSQTPSNKVTEKGKYVELRCDPISGHTALYWYRQSLGQGPEFLIYFQGTGAADDSGLPNDRFFAVRPEGSVSTLKIQRTERGDSAVYLCASSPDISGANVLTFGAGSRLTVL.

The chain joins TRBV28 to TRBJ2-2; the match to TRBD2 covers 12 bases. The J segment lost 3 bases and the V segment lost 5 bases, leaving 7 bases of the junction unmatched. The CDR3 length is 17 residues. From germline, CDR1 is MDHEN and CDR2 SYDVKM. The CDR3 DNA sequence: TGTGCCAGCAGTCCCGCCCGACTAGCGGGGGACACCGGGGAGCTGTTTTTT. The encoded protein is CASSPARLAGDTGELFF.

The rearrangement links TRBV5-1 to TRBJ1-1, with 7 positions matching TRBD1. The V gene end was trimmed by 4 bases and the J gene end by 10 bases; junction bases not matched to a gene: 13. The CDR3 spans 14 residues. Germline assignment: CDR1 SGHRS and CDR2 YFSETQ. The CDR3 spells CASSIGTAPGGAFF. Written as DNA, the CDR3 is TGCGCCAGCAGCATTGGGACCGCCCCAGGGGGAGCTTTCTTT.

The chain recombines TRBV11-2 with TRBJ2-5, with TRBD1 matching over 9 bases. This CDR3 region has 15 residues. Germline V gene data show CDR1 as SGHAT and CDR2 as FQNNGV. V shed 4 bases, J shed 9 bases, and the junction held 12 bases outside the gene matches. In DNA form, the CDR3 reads TGTGCCAGCAGCTCGTACAGGGGGCGCGGATCCTCCCAGTACTTC. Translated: CASSSYRGRGSSQYF. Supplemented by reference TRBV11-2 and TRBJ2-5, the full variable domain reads EAGVAQSPRYKIIEKRQSVAFWCNPISGHATLYWYQQILGQGPKLLIQFQNNGVVDDSQLPKDRFSAERLKGVDSTLKIQPAKLEDSAVYLCASSSYRGRGSSQYFGPGTRLLVL.

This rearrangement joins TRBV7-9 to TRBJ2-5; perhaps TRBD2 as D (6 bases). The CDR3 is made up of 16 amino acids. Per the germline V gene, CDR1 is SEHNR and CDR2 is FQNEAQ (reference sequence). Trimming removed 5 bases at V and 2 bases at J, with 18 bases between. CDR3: CASSLEGTARQETQYF. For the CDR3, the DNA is TGTGCCAGCAGCCTCGAGGGGACTGCCCGGCAAGAGACCCAGTACTTC.

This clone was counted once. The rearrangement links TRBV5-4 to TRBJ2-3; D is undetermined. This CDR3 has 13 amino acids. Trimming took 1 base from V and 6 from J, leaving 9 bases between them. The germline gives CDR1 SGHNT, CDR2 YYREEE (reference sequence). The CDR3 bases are TGTGCCAGCAGCTTGCTTTTTGAGGATACGCAGTATTTT. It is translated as CASSLLFEDTQYF.

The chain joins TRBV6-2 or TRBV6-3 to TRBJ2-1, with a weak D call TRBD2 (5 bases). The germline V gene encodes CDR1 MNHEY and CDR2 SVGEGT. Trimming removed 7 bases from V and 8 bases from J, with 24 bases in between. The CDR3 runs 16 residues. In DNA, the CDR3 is TGTGCCAGCACCCCACTAGAAGTCAAAAATAGCTATGAGCAGTTCTTC. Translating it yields CASTPLEVKNSYEQFF.

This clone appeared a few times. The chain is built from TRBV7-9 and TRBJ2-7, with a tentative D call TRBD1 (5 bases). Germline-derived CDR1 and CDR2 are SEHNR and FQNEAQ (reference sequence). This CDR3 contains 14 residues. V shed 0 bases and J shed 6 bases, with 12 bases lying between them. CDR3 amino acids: CASSLAGESREQYF. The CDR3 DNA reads TGTGCCAGCAGCTTAGCAGGGGAATCCCGCGAGCAGTACTTC.

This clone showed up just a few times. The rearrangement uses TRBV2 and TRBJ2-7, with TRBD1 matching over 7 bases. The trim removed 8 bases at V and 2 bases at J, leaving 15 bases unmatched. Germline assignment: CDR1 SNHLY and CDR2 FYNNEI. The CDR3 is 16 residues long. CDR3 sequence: CASLGTARGGTYEQYF. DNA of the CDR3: TGTGCCAGCTTGGGGACAGCCCGAGGGGGTACCTACGAGCAGTACTTC.

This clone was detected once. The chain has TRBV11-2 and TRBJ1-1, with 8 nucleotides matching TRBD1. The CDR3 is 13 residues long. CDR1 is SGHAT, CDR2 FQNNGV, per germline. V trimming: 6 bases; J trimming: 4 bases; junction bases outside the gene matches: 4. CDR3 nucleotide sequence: TGTGCCAGCAGACCTACAGGGGGCACTGAAGCTTTCTTT. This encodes CASRPTGGTEAFF.